The sequence of this T cell receptor beta chain was determined in a study of T cells after yellow fever vaccination. Per the germline V gene, CDR1 is SNHLY and CDR2 is FYNNEI. Trimming took 3 bases from V and 7 from J, leaving 16 bases between them. The CDR3 length is 15 residues. Each CDR3 protein is one row after TCRdb ran MiXCR on the 5' RACE reads. Of hundreds of thousands of distinct CDR3 sequences listed, 17% are singletons. This clonotype has a handful of counts. V gene TRBV2 combines with J gene TRBJ1-5; no clear D. The source of this sequence is a man aged 18 to 29 who received the YFV17D yellow fever vaccine. Material: PBMCs, obtained 5 days after the first yellow fever vaccination. This chain's CDR3 is CASSDGQALGQPQHF. CDR3 in DNA: TGTGCCAGCAGTGATGGGCAGGCCTTAGGACAGCCCCAGCATTTT. Supplemented by reference TRBV2 and TRBJ1-5, the full variable domain reads EPEVTQTPSHQVTQMGQEVILRCVPISNHLYFYWYRQILGQKVEFLVSFYNNEISEKSEIFDDQFSVERPDGSNFTLKIRSTKLEDSAMYFCASSDGQALGQPQHFGDGTRLSIL.